This TCR beta chain was recovered during a study of CD8+ T cells in alopecia areata. Extracted RNA was reverse transcribed into cDNA, the sequencing template. This table comes from immunoSEQ multiplex PCR, and its TCRdb copy is limited to in-frame clones, with some not included. This sample has 120,000 or so clones, with 47% found just once. Study-wide results and limits: Lesional scalp, especially alopecia totalis/universalis, showed higher clonality than normal scalp. Among the cells sequenced in scalp samples are also the resident alphabeta T cells of normal skin.

Germline V CDR1 and CDR2: SQVTM, ANQGSEA. The CDR3 consists of 11 residues. V lost 6 bases, J lost 8 bases, and 13 bases lay in between. This clone occurred a few times. Its antigen remains unknown. Input material: NKG2D-low CD8+ T cells sorted from blood. The sequence was obtained from a human donor with alopecia areata. This sequence joins TRBV29-1 and TRBJ1-2; a weak D match, TRBD1 (5 bases). In nucleotides, the CDR3 is TGCAGCGTCGGGACCGGCCTCGGCTACACCTTC. As protein: CSVGTGLGYTF.